The clone carrying this TCR beta chain was detected ten times or more. Its target is not known. Stated time point: newly diagnosed GD, antithyroid drugs for less than 3 months. Extracted PBMC RNA gave rise to the TCR library. An endocrinology unit in Xi'an, China, supplied the patients. Arm-PCR with iRepertoire HTBI primers amplified the CDR3 regions for these TCR beta libraries. TCRdb reanalysed the multiplex PCR reads using MiXCR and keeps one entry per CDR3 protein. The data contain about 500,000 distinct CDR3 sequences, roughly 15% of them singletons. This CDR3 contains 13 residues. Trimming pared 0 bases from V and 11 bases from J, leaving 14 bases between. Germline V gene lookup returns CDR1 SGHDT and CDR2 YYEEEE. The record originates from a study of regulatory T cells in long-lasting Graves disease. Study outcomes and limitations: Favoring TRBV28, TRBJ1-2 and TRBJ2-5 was a feature seen in persistent disease.

This sample also belongs to another study, concerning T cells in Graves' hyperthyroidism and ophthalmopathy. That study adds: An initial round of RT-PCR targeting the TCR CDR3 relied on the HTBI primer set.

The sample here was peripheral blood mononuclear cells (PBMCs), taken at new diagnosis, from a patient treated with antithyroid drugs. The chain recombines TRBV5-6 with TRBJ1-1; D gene uncertain. The receptor was derived from a man aged 35-49 years with Graves disease. CDR3 protein: CASSLAGSRGAFF. The CDR3 region has the DNA TGTGCCAGCAGCTTGGCCGGTTCCAGAGGGGCTTTCTTT.